This T cell receptor (beta chain) was observed in a study of T cells expressing NK-cell markers. Study overall: Among eight sequenced donors, seven carried HCMV seropositivity while one was seronegative.

TCRdb reprocessed the 5' RACE reads, with one entry per CDR3 protein and no DNA. The sample holds about 260,000 distinct CDR3 sequences. Looked up from germline, CDR1 is SGHTA and CDR2 is FQGTGA. CDR3 length: 13 residues. Concerning this clonotype: The target antigen is unknown.

Study outcomes and limitations: It remained uncertain whether the expanded NKG2C+ T cell clones were specific for HCMV antigens.

The specimen sequenced was blood T cells: a sorted CD56 or NKG2C T cell subset, CD4+ or CD8+ T cells, or bulk PBMC T cells (not recorded which). The J gene is TRBJ2-7, the V gene TRBV7-3. The source is a young man in good health. The chain's CDR3 is CASSRQGFHEQYF.